This T cell receptor (beta chain) comes out of a study of tissue T cells after allogeneic stem cell transplantation. Sequencing was performed with immunoSEQ multiplex PCR; in TCRdb, only in-frame clones are kept and a portion is missing. The table has approximately 4,900 clones, around 43% seen once. This CDR3 comprises 14 residues. Germline V lookup: CDR1 NNHNN, CDR2 SYGAGS (reference sequence). Unmatched junction bases numbered 4, after V lost 2 bases and J lost 5 bases. This clone was observed a few times. The germline and genes are mouse ones. The CDR3 extends 1 residue past the end of the read, so its final part is completed from the germline J gene. As for time point: mouse harvest day 14 after allogeneic transplant. Mouse grafts combined 10^7 T-cell-depleted bone marrow cells with 10^6 splenic CD5+ T cells.

The sequenced sample consisted of gut tissue. The TCR was taken from a female BALB/c mouse given C57BL/6 T cells with graft-versus-host disease after an allogeneic hematopoietic cell transplant. The chain recombines TRBV13-2 with TRBJ2-7; 10 bases map to TRBD2. Incomplete CDR3 DNA: TGTGCCAGCGGTGACTGGGGGGGCGCCCATGAACAGTAC. Translation: CASGDWGGAHEQY. The full CDR3 reads CASGDWGGAHEQYF.